This T cell receptor beta chain derives from a study of blood T cell repertoires in COVID-19 (TCRdb year 2020). As for the study more broadly: The collaborator samples originated in the United States, Italy and Spain and spanned the acute and convalescent phases of COVID-19. The prospective study material was composed of cDNA or gDNA derived from T cells, B-cell-depleted T cells, or PBMCs. Deeply sampled blood TCRbeta repertoires from subjects exposed to, actively infected with, or recovered from COVID-19 were included in the dataset. The repertoires were released in a freely available public database meant as a resource for research on the immune response to SARS-CoV-2. The samples were drawn from the first 160 participants of the ongoing ImmuneRACE study and from over a thousand subjects provided by 6 global collaborators. A de-identified subject ID, COVID-19 status, age in years and sex were almost always included in the sample metadata. HLA class I and class II types, where available, came from metadata supplied by the sample provider rather than from assay-based typing.

What the authors observed across the whole study: Clinical and demographic metadata were provided uncurated, with the amount varying by source and participant.

Participants in the prospective study were aged roughly 18 to 100 years, lived in over 20 United States geographic areas, and enrolled through a virtual design. In the prospective study, participants were assigned to cohorts based on the clinical history participants reported in a screening survey and a study questionnaire. For ImmuneRACE Cohort 3, a participant was defined as recovered based on two consecutive negative NP/OP PCR tests, clearance by a healthcare professional, or resolution of symptoms. In the prospective study, whole blood, serum and a nasopharyngeal or oropharyngeal swab were collected from each participant by mobile phlebotomists. Participants in the prospective study had the option to provide additional blood draws and questionnaires over a roughly 2-month period. Blood samples from the prospective study were shipped frozen or at room temperature prior to DNA extraction. CDR1 and CDR2, per the germline V gene, are MGHRA and YSYEKL. The CDR3, from cysteine to phenylalanine, totals 16 residues. Only the CDR3 DNA is retained, 48 bases long and in frame from the first base. V is cut by 1 base and J by 0 bases, and the space between the germline ends is 12 bases.

With respect to this clone: The antigen it binds to is not known. No base-level quality is on record; no much larger clone is a single base apart.

The immunoSEQ Assay, a bias-controlled multiplex PCR, was used to amplify TCRbeta CDR3 regions from genomic DNA. For the original study's pipeline: Nucleated cell counts per sample were estimated from amplification of reference gene primers within the assay. To quantify the absolute abundance of each unique TCRbeta CDR3 rearrangement, sequence reads were collapsed and filtered. For each sample, productive Simpson clonality was calculated as the square root of Simpson's diversity index across productive rearrangements. The clones in this table, taken by TCRdb from immuneACCESS, are in-frame only. Not every clone is retained; where verified, under half of the shortfall comes from an unresolved V gene, and the cause of the rest is unknown. V, J and clone size are those of that table, while D and trimming were read from the DNA. For this sample the table gives about 470,000 clones, of which about 85% were detected only once. The top ten clones comprise 0.7% of the sample.

Specimen: PBMCs or T cells enriched from blood (not recorded which). The TCR originated in a woman between 18 and 29 years old who had recovered from COVID-19. The rearrangement combines TRBV4-1 with TRBJ1-2, with no reliable assignment of the D segment. The CDR3 here reads CASSQGLGTTNYGYTF. The DNA sequence is given as TGCGCCAGCAGCCAAGGATTGGGCACAACTAACTATGGCTACACCTTC.